Here is one T cell receptor (beta chain) with its context. Antigen: not known. Everyone who donated was a healthy bone marrow donor. The entry originates in a study of cytomegalovirus exposure and HLA in healthy donors. Across the study: Among 150 million to 200 million T cells, an earlier analysis found around 100 million unique TCR beta sequences.

The V gene lost 0 bases and the J gene lost 4 bases, with 13 bases spanning the gap. Germline CDR1 reads SGDLS; CDR2 reads YYNGEE. This CDR3 comprises 15 residues. Study conclusions and caveats: It was taken for granted in presence/absence analyses that sequencing depth across donors was roughly uniform. Reportedly, cytomegalovirus status was diagnosed with high sensitivity and specificity.

Primers: 60 Vbeta forward and 13 Jbeta reverse. Generated by immunoSEQ multiplex PCR, the TCRdb table keeps only in-frame clones and is missing some. The sample holds just over 150,000 clones. The origin of this receptor is a woman aged 55-70 years in good health and CMV-seronegative. Sequenced: PBMCs. The chain recombines TRBV9 with TRBJ1-2; D is possibly TRBD1 (6 bases). The CDR3 is CASSVGGQPIYGYTF. DNA for the CDR3: TGTGCCAGCAGCGTAGGAGGACAGCCTATCTATGGCTACACCTTC.